This passage covers 3 T cell receptor beta chains from one sample sequenced in a study of monozygotic twins with inflammatory bowel disease (dated by TCRdb to the late 2010s). Library creation used 5' RACE. Sequencing was performed on an Illumina HiSeq 2500. After TCRdb reprocessed the reads, each CDR3 protein sequence was kept as one row, without DNA. The sample's own table lists around 450,000 distinct CDR3 sequences. Approximately 2.4% of the sample is in the top ten clones. The sequencing sample was made of blood. The origin of the receptors is a human donor with ulcerative colitis or Crohn's disease, or a healthy co-twin of an affected twin (not recorded which).

The rearrangement joins TRBV15 to TRBJ2-1; TCRdb indicates TRBD1, and absent DNA this call remains unverified. CDR3 size: 13 residues. From germline, CDR1 is LNHNV and CDR2 YYDKDF (reference sequence). This CDR3 is CATSSGGRNEQFF. The whole variable domain, remainder taken from reference TRBV15 and TRBJ2-1, is DAMVIQNPRYQVTQFGKPVTLSCSQTLNHNVMYWYQQKSSQAPKLLFHYYDKDFNNEADTPDNFQSRRPNTSFCFLDIRSPGLGDTAMYLCATSSGGRNEQFFGPGTRLTVL.

The chain uses TRBV5-1 and TRBJ1-6. CDR1 and CDR2 from the germline V gene are SGHRS and YFSETQ. The CDR3 runs 13 residues. The CDR3 protein is CASSLMVDSPLHF. Complete variable domain (other parts from reference TRBV5-1 and TRBJ1-6): KAGVTQTPRYLIKTRGQQVTLSCSPISGHRSVSWYQQTPGQGLQFLFEYFSETQRNKGNFPGRFSGRQFSNSRSEMNVSTLELGDSALYLCASSLMVDSPLHFGNGTRLTVT.

The V gene is TRBV2, the J gene TRBJ1-1; checking the TCRdb D call of TRBD1 is not possible without DNA. The CDR3 has 13 amino acids. Per germline, CDR1 SNHLY and CDR2 FYNNEI. The CDR3 sequence: CASSEQGTTEAFF.